The subject of this entry is one T cell receptor (beta chain). Its specificity is not known. The V gene's germline CDR1 is KGHSH and CDR2 LQKENI. The V end was cut by 4 bases, the J end by 2 bases, with 8 bases between. This CDR3 spans 13 amino acids. TCRdb independently ran MiXCR on the 5' RACE reads; one entry per CDR3 protein. The sample contains about 240,000 distinct CDR3 sequences, about 10% of which appear only once. These data come from a study of identical twins. Findings and caveats of the study: Cross-sectional statistical analysis, not tracking of the same donors, underpinned the conclusions. With abundant cord blood beta clonotypes, insertions were fewer; memory repertoires showed no such pattern. Zero-insertion findings could be partly confounded by invariant cells (MAIT and iNKT cells). Among out-of-frame alpha sequences shared by twins, low generation probability occurred in excess.

The chain joins TRBV18 to TRBJ2-5, with unresolved D. The sample consisted of memory T cells sorted from blood. This clonotype was obtained from a man between 45 and 60 years old in good health. CDR3 region: CASSLNKQETQYF. The CDR3 DNA reads TGTGCCAGCTCACTAAACAAGCAAGAGACCCAGTACTTC.